The 19 T cell receptor beta chains listed next were all sequenced from one sample in a study of shared clonotypes between healthy human individuals. The data were produced by immunoSEQ multiplex PCR, yet TCRdb's version contains in-frame clones alone and is incomplete. There are some 550,000 clones in the sample; around 97% occur only once, and roughly 0.055% lies in the top ten. The specimen was naive CD4+ T cells sorted from blood. Stated subset: CD45RA+ positively selected. All receptors derive from a woman in her 30s in good health.

The chain employs TRBV30 and TRBJ2-4; 9 bases are a match to TRBD1. J was trimmed by 8 bases and V by 3 bases; bases with no gene match: 11. Germline V gene data show CDR1 as GTSNPN and CDR2 as SVGIG (reference sequence). This CDR3 has 15 residues. The CDR3 DNA sequence: TGTGCCTGGAGCCCCGGGACAGGGAGTTTGGACATTCAGTACTTC. Translated: CAWSPGTGSLDIQYF.

The V gene is TRBV2, the J gene TRBJ2-6, with 8 bases that match TRBD1. V shed 6 bases and J 0 bases; nucleotides not matched to a gene: 7. The CDR3 sequence is 17 residues long. Germline V gene data show CDR1 as SNHLY and CDR2 as FYNNEI. The chain's CDR3 is CASSPGTGHSGANVLTF. In nucleotides, the CDR3 is TGTGCCAGCAGCCCCGGGACAGGCCACTCTGGGGCCAACGTCCTGACTTTC.

This clone came up once. In the same sample, other DNA sequences code for this CDR3. The chain carries TRBV28 and TRBJ2-1, with D unclear. CDR3 size: 11 residues. Looked up from germline, CDR1 is MDHEN and CDR2 is SYDVKM. V lost 3 bases, J lost 7 bases, and 4 bases lay in between. The CDR3 region is CASSFRNEQFF. In DNA form, the CDR3 reads TGTGCCAGCAGTTTCAGAAATGAGCAGTTCTTC.

The chain recombines TRBV28 with TRBJ1-5, with no clear D. This CDR3 is built from 12 residues. Trimming pared 6 bases from V and 3 bases from J, leaving 6 bases between. Per germline, CDR1 MDHEN and CDR2 SYDVKM. CDR3 sequence: CASRGPNQPQHF. The CDR3 DNA sequence: TGTGCCAGCAGGGGCCCCAATCAGCCCCAGCATTTT.

This clone is a singleton in its sample. The genes are TRBV5-6 and TRBJ2-6; D is undetermined. Germline V gene data show CDR1 as SGHDT and CDR2 as YYEEEE. The CDR3 spans 16 residues. Trimming left V 0 bases short and J 0 bases short, with 7 bases between. CDR3 protein: CASSLALASGANVLTF. The CDR3 coding sequence is TGTGCCAGCAGCTTGGCCTTGGCCTCTGGGGCCAACGTCCTGACTTTC.

This clone was observed a single time. This chain links TRBV5-6 with TRBJ2-4, with TRBD2 matching 8 bases. J lost 11 bases, V lost 1 base, and 11 bases had no gene match. CDR1 and CDR2 from the germline V gene are SGHDT and YYEEEE. CDR3 length: 15 amino acids. CDR3 region: CASSLTGTRGFVQYF. For the CDR3, the DNA is TGTGCCAGCAGCTTGACCGGGACTAGGGGTTTCGTTCAGTACTTC.

The genes are TRBV28 and TRBJ1-4; D is possibly TRBD1 (6 bases). Trimming stripped 5 bases from V and 4 bases from J, with 17 bases between. This CDR3 contains 16 residues. CDR1 MDHEN and CDR2 SYDVKM come from the germline V gene. This CDR3 is CASSAGEGVSNEKLFF. The CDR3 DNA reads TGTGCCAGCAGTGCAGGGGAGGGGGTCAGTAATGAAAAACTGTTTTTT.

This sequence joins TRBV28 and TRBJ2-1; a possible D gene is TRBD2 (5 bases). Trimming left V 7 bases short and J 6 bases short, with 16 bases between. Germline loops: CDR1 MDHEN, CDR2 SYDVKM. The CDR3 has 14 residues. CDR3 nucleotide sequence: TGTGCCAGCACCTTACTACACCGGGGCAATGAGCAGTTCTTC. Translation: CASTLLHRGNEQFF.

The genes are TRBV28 and TRBJ1-2, with D perhaps matching TRBD1 (5 bases). Deletions cut 1 base from V and 5 bases from J, with 8 bases between. The CDR3 is 13 amino acids. Germline V lookup: CDR1 MDHEN, CDR2 SYDVKM. The CDR3 sequence is CASSLLRGYGYTF. The DNA for the CDR3 is TGTGCCAGCAGTTTATTACGGGGGTATGGCTACACCTTC.

This clone was detected only once. This chain uses TRBV10-1 with TRBJ2-3; 13 bases are shared with TRBD2. This CDR3 contains 17 residues. Germline CDR1 is WNHNN and CDR2 is SYGVQD (reference sequence). V was pared by 0 bases and J by 5 bases, with 5 bases of the junction left unmatched. CDR3 in amino acids: CASSESGLAGVLDTQYF. The CDR3 DNA sequence: TGCGCCAGCAGTGAGTCCGGACTAGCGGGAGTTCTAGATACGCAGTATTTT.

V and J are TRBV2 and TRBJ2-7; no firm D call. V lost 0 bases and J lost 3, with 6 bases in between. Per germline, CDR1 SNHLY and CDR2 FYNNEI. CDR3 length: 13 residues. CDR3 region: CASSEAPGYEQYF. The CDR3 coding sequence is TGTGCCAGCAGTGAAGCCCCAGGCTACGAGCAGTACTTC.

The chain combines TRBV5-1 with TRBJ2-7; 7 nucleotides agree with TRBD1. The CDR3 spans 15 residues. V gave up 2 bases and J gave up 0 bases; unmatched junction bases: 5. CDR1 and CDR2 from the germline V gene are SGHRS and YFSETQ. This CDR3 reads CASSFTGVSSYEQYF. The CDR3 bases are TGCGCCAGCAGCTTCACAGGGGTCAGCTCCTACGAGCAGTACTTC.

J is TRBJ2-5 and V is TRBV7-2; unclear D gene. Germline-derived CDR1 and CDR2 are SGHTA and FQGNSA. Trimming stripped 5 bases from V and 9 bases from J, with 16 bases between. The CDR3 has 13 amino acids. The CDR3 spells CASSPPPLTAQYF. In DNA form, the CDR3 reads TGTGCCAGCAGCCCTCCCCCCCTAACAGCCCAGTACTTC.

This rearrangement joins TRBV5-1 to TRBJ2-2, with 8 nucleotides matching TRBD1. Looked up from germline, CDR1 is SGHRS and CDR2 is YFSETQ. The V segment lost 7 bases and the J segment 0 bases; nucleotides outside the gene matches: 5. The CDR3 length is 15 residues. The DNA of the CDR3 is TGCGCCAGCGGTACAGGGGGATCGAACACCGGGGAGCTGTTTTTT. Translating it yields CASGTGGSNTGELFF.

The rearrangement links TRBV11-1 to TRBJ2-3; no firm D call. V was pared by 1 base and J by 4 bases, with 6 bases between. Looked up from germline, CDR1 is SGHAT and CDR2 is FQDESV (reference sequence). This CDR3 contains 13 residues. The CDR3 DNA reads TGTGCCAGCAGCTTAGGTGGATCAGATACGCAGTATTTT. Protein: CASSLGGSDTQYF.

This clone was seen a single time. The chain is built from TRBV5-1 and TRBJ1-5; D gene uncertain. V lost 2 bases, J lost 2 bases, and 11 bases lay in between. This CDR3 is 15 amino acids long. The V gene's germline CDR1 is SGHRS and CDR2 YFSETQ. The DNA of the CDR3 is TGCGCCAGCAGCTTTCCCCGGCATGGCAATCAGCCCCAGCATTTT. The encoded protein is CASSFPRHGNQPQHF. Full variable domain (remainder filled in from reference TRBV5-1 and TRBJ1-5): KAGVTQTPRYLIKTRGQQVTLSCSPISGHRSVSWYQQTPGQGLQFLFEYFSETQRNKGNFPGRFSGRQFSNSRSEMNVSTLELGDSALYLCASSFPRHGNQPQHFGDGTRLSIL.

The chain carries TRBV19 and TRBJ2-1; D not certain. V gave up 8 bases and J gave up 0 bases, with 11 bases separating them. In germline, CDR1 is LNHDA, CDR2 SQIVND (reference sequence). There are 14 residues in the CDR3. The chain's CDR3 is CASGEASSYNEQFF. The CDR3, as DNA: TGTGCCAGTGGAGAAGCAAGCTCCTACAATGAGCAGTTCTTC.

This chain uses TRBV6-1 with TRBJ2-3; possible D gene TRBD1, 6 bases. CDR3 length: 13 amino acids. Germline V gene lookup returns CDR1 MNHNS and CDR2 SASEGT. V gave up 6 bases and J gave up 7 bases, with 14 bases separating them. CDR3 coding DNA: TGTGCCAGCAGGAGAAACAGGGAGAATACGCAGTATTTT. This sequence encodes CASRRNRENTQYF.

Turning to this clone: This sample also contains other DNA sequences that code for the same CDR3. The J gene is TRBJ2-7, the V gene TRBV28; 9 bases match TRBD1. The CDR3 has 13 amino acids. The V and J ends lost 6 bases and 1 base, in that order; junction bases with no gene match: 1. Per the germline V gene, CDR1 is MDHEN and CDR2 is SYDVKM. The CDR3 coding sequence is TGTGCCAGCAGGGGGACAGGGTCCTACGAGCAGTACTTC. This codes for CASRGTGSYEQYF.